The 18 T cell receptor beta chains reported below all come from one sample, sequenced in a study of blood T cell repertoires in COVID-19. Sequencing used immunoSEQ multiplex PCR; TCRdb keeps in-frame clones, though not all of them. The repertoire holds around 360,000 clones, around 87% seen once, with around 1.9% in the top ten. Material: PBMCs or T cells enriched from blood (not recorded which). The source of these receptors is a man aged 40-55 years in a cohort exposed to, infected with or recovered from COVID-19 (not recorded which).

The J gene is TRBJ1-4, the V gene TRBV7-2; TRBD1 agrees at 10 bases. This CDR3 has 15 amino acids. The V gene's germline CDR1 is SGHTA and CDR2 FQGNSA. The V and J ends lost 1 base and 7 bases, in that order; junction bases with no gene match: 3. CDR3 protein: CASSLVRDRGEKLFF. CDR3 nucleotide sequence: TGTGCCAGCAGCTTAGTAAGGGACAGGGGTGAAAAACTGTTTTTT.

The chain uses TRBV6-5 and TRBJ1-5, with D possibly matching TRBD1 (5 bases). The V end was cut by 6 bases, the J end by 6 bases, with 18 bases between. The CDR3 is 15 amino acids. Germline V gene lookup returns CDR1 MNHEY and CDR2 SVGAGI. CDR3 in amino acids: CASRAGDRGVQPQHF. CDR3 nucleotide sequence: TGTGCCAGCAGGGCCGGAGACCGGGGGGTTCAGCCCCAGCATTTT.

The chain joins TRBV27 to TRBJ1-6, with D unresolved. CDR1 and CDR2 (germline): MNHEY, SMNVEV (reference sequence). Deletions cut 2 bases from V and 3 bases from J, with 5 bases between. CDR3 length: 14 residues. The CDR3 sequence: CASSLNSYNSPLHF. The CDR3 bases are TGTGCCAGCAGTTTAAACAGCTATAATTCACCCCTCCACTTT.

This chain uses TRBV7-2 with TRBJ2-5; 12 positions agree with TRBD2. Germline V gives CDR1 SGHTA, CDR2 FQGNSA. V shed 0 bases, J shed 5 bases, and the junction held 7 bases outside the gene matches. The CDR3 has 17 residues. The CDR3 sequence: CASSLALLAGGGETQYF. The DNA for the CDR3 is TGTGCCAGCAGCTTAGCGCTACTAGCGGGAGGTGGGGAGACCCAGTACTTC.

V usage is TRBV30 and J usage is TRBJ1-5; 7 bases are shared with TRBD1. CDR3 length equals 14 residues. V lost 5 bases, J lost 5 bases, and 9 bases stayed unmatched. The V gene's germline CDR1 is GTSNPN and CDR2 SVGIG (reference sequence). In nucleotides, the CDR3 is TGTGCCTGGGGCGGGGGACAGTTCGATCAGCCCCAGCATTTT. Protein product: CAWGGGQFDQPQHF.

Remarks on this clone: The identical CDR3 is also encoded by other nucleotide sequences in the sample. The chain uses TRBV11-2 and TRBJ1-1; the D is unclear. This CDR3 region has 13 residues. V lost 1 base to trimming and J lost 1 base, with 4 bases between them. Germline V lookup: CDR1 SGHAT, CDR2 FQNNGV. The CDR3 here is CASSLVRNTEAFF. The CDR3 DNA sequence: TGTGCCAGCAGCTTAGTTCGGAACACTGAAGCTTTCTTT.

The CDR3 DNA follows: TGTGCCTGGAGTGTTTCCCCCCGACAGGGTGGCAATCAGCCCCAGCATTTT. Protein: CAWSVSPRQGGNQPQHF. The chain employs TRBV30 and TRBJ1-5; 7 positions match TRBD1. V shed 0 bases and J 2 bases; nucleotides not matched to a gene: 10. Germline V gives CDR1 GTSNPN, CDR2 SVGIG (reference sequence). The CDR3 loop spans 17 amino acids.

The chain has TRBV9 and TRBJ2-3, with D tentatively TRBD2 (5 bases). Germline-derived CDR1 and CDR2 are SGDLS and YYNGEE. V lost 0 bases to trimming and J lost 0 bases, with 8 bases between them. The CDR3 covers 15 residues. The CDR3 DNA reads TGTGCCAGCAGCGTAGGTGGCGGGAGCACAGATACGCAGTATTTT. This sequence encodes CASSVGGGSTDTQYF.

The sample holds a few counts of this clone. The chain recombines TRBV18 with TRBJ2-7, with 8 bases identical to TRBD1. In germline, CDR1 is KGHSH, CDR2 LQKENI. The CDR3 sequence is 15 residues long. With 5 bases clipped from V and 2 bases from J, the junction kept 8 bases outside the gene matches. This chain's CDR3 is CASSTAQGAPYEQYF. The CDR3 region has the DNA TGTGCCAGCTCAACTGCCCAGGGGGCCCCCTACGAGCAGTACTTC.

This clone was observed a single time. DNA of the CDR3: TGTGCCAGCAAGTTAGCGAGGGAGGGGAACTATGGCTACACCTTC. The encoded protein is CASKLAREGNYGYTF. The rearrangement links TRBV6-5 to TRBJ1-2, with D possibly TRBD1 on 5 matching bases. Germline CDR1 and CDR2: MNHEY and SVGAGI. The ends were cut back, 7 bases at V and 2 bases at J, with 17 bases in the middle. CDR3 size: 15 residues.

The chain links TRBV10-2 to TRBJ2-7; 8 bases match TRBD2. V lost 5 bases, J lost 1 base, and 7 bases stayed unmatched. Germline V gives CDR1 WSHSY, CDR2 SAAADI. This CDR3 comprises 15 residues. The CDR3 DNA sequence: TGCGCCAGCAGTATAGCGGGACGAGGGTCCTACGAGCAGTACTTC. It specifies CASSIAGRGSYEQYF.

The sample holds a few counts of this clone. The chain joins TRBV9 to TRBJ2-1, with 11 bases fitting TRBD2. The length of the CDR3 is 15 residues. Germline trimming cut 5 bases from V and 5 bases from J; bases unmatched to any gene: 6. The germline gives CDR1 SGDLS, CDR2 YYNGEE. CDR3 protein: CASRSSGRPNNEQFF. The CDR3 bases are TGTGCCAGCAGATCTAGCGGGAGGCCGAACAATGAGCAGTTCTTC.

This clone was seen only a few times. The chain links TRBV28 to TRBJ1-2, with 8 bases aligning to TRBD1. This CDR3 has 12 amino acids. Germline values: CDR1 MDHEN, CDR2 SYDVKM. V shed 5 bases and J 7 bases; nucleotides not matched to a gene: 3. The CDR3 reads CASSRQGFGYTF. DNA of the CDR3: TGTGCCAGCAGTCGACAGGGGTTTGGCTACACCTTC.

The genes are TRBV19 and TRBJ1-4, with a weak D call TRBD1 (6 bases). The CDR3 sequence is 15 residues long. Germline CDR1 and CDR2: LNHDA and SQIVND (reference sequence). Between the trimmed V and J ends, which lost 6 bases and 3 bases, there was a span of 14 bases. CDR3 sequence: CASSRRGGSNEKLFF. The DNA of the CDR3 is TGTGCCAGTAGCCGGAGAGGGGGATCTAATGAAAAACTGTTTTTT.

The chain has TRBV5-6 and TRBJ1-2; the match to TRBD1 covers 7 bases. V shed 1 base, J shed 5 bases, and the junction held 2 bases outside the gene matches. CDR1 is SGHDT and CDR2 is YYEEEE in the germline V gene. This CDR3 region has 13 residues. The CDR3 sequence is CASSLPQGYGYTF. Here the CDR3 DNA reads TGTGCCAGCAGCTTGCCACAGGGGTATGGCTACACCTTC.

The rearrangement links TRBV2 to TRBJ2-7; no reliable D call. V was cut by 6 bases and J by 6 bases, with 6 bases left in between. The CDR3 extends over 10 amino acids. CDR1 and CDR2 from the germline V gene are SNHLY and FYNNEI. The CDR3 loop is CASSGGEQYF. Written as DNA, the CDR3 is TGTGCCAGCAGCGGTGGCGAGCAGTACTTC.

This clone was observed a single time. The rearrangement links TRBV11-2 to TRBJ2-7; 8 bases map to TRBD2. The trim removed 0 bases at V and 1 base at J, leaving 5 bases unmatched. CDR3 length equals 16 residues. Germline V CDR1 and CDR2: SGHAT, FQNNGV. CDR3 sequence (DNA): TGTGCCAGCAGCTTAGAGGGGACTAGAGGGTCCTACGAGCAGTACTTC. This sequence encodes CASSLEGTRGSYEQYF.

V usage is TRBV5-3 and J usage is TRBJ1-2; D is unclear. TRBV5-3 is an ORF; its function is uncertain. This CDR3 region has 17 residues. Trimming removed 1 base from V and 1 base from J, with 17 bases in between. The CDR3 sequence is CARSLSRPRGINYGYTF. CDR3 nucleotide sequence: TGTGCCAGAAGCTTGTCGCGGCCCCGAGGGATTAACTATGGCTACACCTTC.